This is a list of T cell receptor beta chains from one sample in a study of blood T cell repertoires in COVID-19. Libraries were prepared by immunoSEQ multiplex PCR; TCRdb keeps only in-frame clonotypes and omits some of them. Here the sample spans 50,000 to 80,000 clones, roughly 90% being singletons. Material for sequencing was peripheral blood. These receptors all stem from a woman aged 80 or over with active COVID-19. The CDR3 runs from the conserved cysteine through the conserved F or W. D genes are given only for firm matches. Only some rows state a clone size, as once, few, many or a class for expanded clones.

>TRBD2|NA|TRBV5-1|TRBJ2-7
TGCGCCAGCAGCATGGGGACTAGCGAGACCTACGAGCAGTACTTC
CASSMGTSETYEQYF
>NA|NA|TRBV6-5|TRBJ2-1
TGTGCCAGCAAACCGGGGAATGCGAACAATGAGCAGTTCTTC
CASKPGNANNEQFF
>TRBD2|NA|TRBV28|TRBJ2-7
TGTGCCAGTAGCGTAACTAGCGGAGATACCTCGGGCTCCTACGAGCAGTACTTC
CASSVTSGDTSGSYEQYF
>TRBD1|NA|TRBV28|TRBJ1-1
TGTGCCAGCAGTTACCGCACAGGGGCCTTTGATCAAGCTTTCTTT
CASSYRTGAFDQAFF
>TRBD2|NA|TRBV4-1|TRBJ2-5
TGCGCCAGCAGCCAGGGACTAGCGGCTATTAAAGAGACCCAGTACTTC
CASSQGLAAIKETQYF
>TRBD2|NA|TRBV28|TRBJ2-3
TGTGCCAGCAGTTTATCCCGCGGGGGGGCCTGGGCAGATACGCAGTATTTT
CASSLSRGGAWADTQYF
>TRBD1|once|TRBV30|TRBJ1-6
TGTGCCTGGACCGGACAGGCTAATTCACCCCTCCACTTT
CAWTGQANSPLHF
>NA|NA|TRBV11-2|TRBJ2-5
TGTGCCAGCAGCCTCTACAGAGAGACCCAGTACTTC
CASSLYRETQYF
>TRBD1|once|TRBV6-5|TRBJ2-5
TGTGCCAGTAACCGGGACAGGGTTCGAGAGACCCAGTACTTC
CASNRDRVRETQYF
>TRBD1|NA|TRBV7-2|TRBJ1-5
TGTGCCAGCAGCTCTTCGCTCCTCGGGACAGGGGACGATCAGCCCCAGCATTTT
CASSSSLLGTGDDQPQHF
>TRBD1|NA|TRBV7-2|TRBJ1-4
TGTGCCAGCAGCACCCACAGGGGGGGGAATGAAAAACTGTTTTTT
CASSTHRGGNEKLFF
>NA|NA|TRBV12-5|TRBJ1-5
TGTGCTAGTGGTTCTCGGACAGATCAGCCCCAGCATTTT
CASGSRTDQPQHF
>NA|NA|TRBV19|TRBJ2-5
TGTGCCAGTAGTATCAACGGGGAGACCCAGTACTTC
CASSINGETQYF
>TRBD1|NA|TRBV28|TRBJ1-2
TGTGCCACCATGGGGACAGGGGGGGGCTACACCTTC
CATMGTGGGYTF
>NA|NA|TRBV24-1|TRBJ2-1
TGTGCCACCAGTGCCCAGGGATACAATGAGCAGTTCTTC
CATSAQGYNEQFF
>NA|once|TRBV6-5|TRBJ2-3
TGTGCCAGCAGTTACGATGCTAGCGATTGGTCAGATACGCAGTATTTT
CASSYDASDWSDTQYF
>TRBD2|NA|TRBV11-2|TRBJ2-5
TGTGCCAGCAGCATTGGGACTAGCGGGGGCCGGGAGACCCAGTACTTC
CASSIGTSGGRETQYF
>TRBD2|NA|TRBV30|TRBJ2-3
TGTGCCGGGGGGCGGGAGGGAACAGATACGCAGTATTTT
CAGGREGTDTQYF
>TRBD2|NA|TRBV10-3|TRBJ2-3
TGTGCCATAAGCGGGGGAATTAGCACAGATACGCAGTATTTT
CAISGGISTDTQYF
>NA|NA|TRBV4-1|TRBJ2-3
TGCGCCAGCAGCCAAGATTCTGGGCCTATCCCAGATACGCAGTATTTT
CASSQDSGPIPDTQYF
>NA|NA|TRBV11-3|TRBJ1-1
TGTGCCAGCGCTTTAAGGGGGGGGAACACTGAAGCTTTCTTT
CASALRGGNTEAFF
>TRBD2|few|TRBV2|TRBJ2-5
TGTGCCAGCAGCCGAGATGCGGGGGGTGTCCAAGAGACCCAGTACTTC
CASSRDAGGVQETQYF
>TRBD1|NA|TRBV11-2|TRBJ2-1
TGTGCCAGCAGCTCCTGGACAGGAAAAAAAAATGAGCAGTTCTTC
CASSSWTGKKNEQFF
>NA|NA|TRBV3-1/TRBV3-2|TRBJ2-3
TGTGCCAGCAGCCGCCCCTTTCCGGGAGCTCCAGAGTATTTT
CASSRPFPGAPEYF
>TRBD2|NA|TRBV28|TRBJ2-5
TGTGCCAGCAGTCTGGGCCGATGGACTAGCGGCGACCAAGAGACCCAGTACTTC
CASSLGRWTSGDQETQYF
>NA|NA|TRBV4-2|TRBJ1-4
TGTGCCAGCAGCCAAGAGGGCCGGTTCGATAATGAAAAACTGTTTTTT
CASSQEGRFDNEKLFF
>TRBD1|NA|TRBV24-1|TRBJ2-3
TGTGCCACCAGTGATCAGGGGGAAGGGAATACGCAGTATTTT
CATSDQGEGNTQYF
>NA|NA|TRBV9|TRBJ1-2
TGTGCCAGCAGCCCACGGGAGTCCTATGGCTACACCTTC
CASSPRESYGYTF
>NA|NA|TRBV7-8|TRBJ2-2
TGTGCCAGCAGCCGCGACTATACCGGGGAGCTGTTTTTT
CASSRDYTGELFF
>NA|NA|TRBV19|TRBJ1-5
TGTGCCACTCAACAATCAAGGCTAGGTCAGCCCCAGCATTTT
CATQQSRLGQPQHF
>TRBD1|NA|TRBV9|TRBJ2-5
TGTGCCAGCAGCGTAGCCGGGGCAGGGGGCGGGACCCAGTACTTC
CASSVAGAGGGTQYF
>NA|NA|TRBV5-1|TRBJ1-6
TGCGCCAGCAACTCGGGGGGCTCCTATAATTCACCCCTCCACTTT
CASNSGGSYNSPLHF
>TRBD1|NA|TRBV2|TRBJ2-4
TGTGCCAGCAGTGAGGGGCAGGGGGACATTCAGTACTTC
CASSEGQGDIQYF
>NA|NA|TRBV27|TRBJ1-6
TGTGCCAGCAGTCCTGTAGGGAGGGGACGAAATTCACCCCTCCACTTT
CASSPVGRGRNSPLHF
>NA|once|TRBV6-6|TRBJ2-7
TGTGCCAGCAGTTACGAGGGACACTACGAGCAGTACTTC
CASSYEGHYEQYF
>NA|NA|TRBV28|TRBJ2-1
TGTGCCAGCAGTTTATGGGGGAGCCCCTACAATGAGCAGTTCTTC
CASSLWGSPYNEQFF
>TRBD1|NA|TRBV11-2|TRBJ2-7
TGTGCCAGCAGCCCCCAGACAGGGCCCTACGAGCAGTACTTC
CASSPQTGPYEQYF
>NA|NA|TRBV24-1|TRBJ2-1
TGTGCCACCAGTGATGTAGAGAATGAGCAGTTCTTC
CATSDVENEQFF
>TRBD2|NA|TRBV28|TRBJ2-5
TGTGCCAGCAGTTTGGGTTTAGCGGGGAGTGAACAAGAGACCCAGTACTTC
CASSLGLAGSEQETQYF
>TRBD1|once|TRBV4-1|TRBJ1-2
TGCGCCAGCAGCCAAGAAGGACAGGGAGGCTATGGCTACACCTTC
CASSQEGQGGYGYTF
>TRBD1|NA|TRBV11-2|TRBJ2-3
TGTGCCAGCAGTTTTACAGGGGGTCCCACAGATACGCAGTATTTT
CASSFTGGPTDTQYF
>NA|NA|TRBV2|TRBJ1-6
TGTGCCAGCAGTGTCCTAACAGCCGATTCACCCCTCCACTTT
CASSVLTADSPLHF
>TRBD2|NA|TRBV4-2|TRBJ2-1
TGTGCCAGCAGCCAAGATTTTAGCGGGAGCGGTGAGCAGTTCTTC
CASSQDFSGSGEQFF
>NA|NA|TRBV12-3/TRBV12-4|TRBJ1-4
TGTGCCAGCAGCCAGACATTTGAAAAACTGTTTTTT
CASSQTFEKLFF
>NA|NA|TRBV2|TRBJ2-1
TGTGCCAGCAGTTCCCTGGCTAGCGTCATTGAGCAGTTCTTC
CASSSLASVIEQFF
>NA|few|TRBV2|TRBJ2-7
TGTGCCAGCATCCAGGGGTCCCCCTACGAGCAGTACTTC
CASIQGSPYEQYF
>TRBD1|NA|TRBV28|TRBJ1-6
TGTGCCAGCATTACAGGGGGCGTTGGTAATTCACCCCTCCACTTT
CASITGGVGNSPLHF
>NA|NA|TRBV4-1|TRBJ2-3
TGCGCCAGCAGCCCTCAGGGGAGCGCAGATACGCAGTATTTT
CASSPQGSADTQYF
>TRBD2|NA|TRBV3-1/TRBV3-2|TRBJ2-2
TGTGCCAGCAGGGTTTCGTGGACTAGCGACACCGGGGAGCTGTTTTTT
CASRVSWTSDTGELFF
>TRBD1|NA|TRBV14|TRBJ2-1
TGTGCCAGCAGCCTTAGACAGGGCGGATACAATGAGCAGTTCTTC
CASSLRQGGYNEQFF